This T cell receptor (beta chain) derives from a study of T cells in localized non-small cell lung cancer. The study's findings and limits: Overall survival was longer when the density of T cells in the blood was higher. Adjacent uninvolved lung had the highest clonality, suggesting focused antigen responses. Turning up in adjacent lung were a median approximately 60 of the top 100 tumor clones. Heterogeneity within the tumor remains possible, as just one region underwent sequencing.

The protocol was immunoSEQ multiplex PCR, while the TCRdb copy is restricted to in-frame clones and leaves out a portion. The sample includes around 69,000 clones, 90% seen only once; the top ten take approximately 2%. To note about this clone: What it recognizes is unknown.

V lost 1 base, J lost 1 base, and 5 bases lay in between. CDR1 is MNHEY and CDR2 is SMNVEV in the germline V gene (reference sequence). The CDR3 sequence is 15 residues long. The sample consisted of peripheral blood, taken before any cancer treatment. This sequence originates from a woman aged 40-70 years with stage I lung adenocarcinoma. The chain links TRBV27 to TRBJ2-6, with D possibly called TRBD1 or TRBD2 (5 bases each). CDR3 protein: CASSLWGSGANVLTF. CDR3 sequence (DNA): TGTGCCAGCAGTTTATGGGGGTCTGGGGCCAACGTCCTGACTTTC.